The TCR beta chain under discussion was sequenced for a study of blood T cell repertoires in COVID-19. Study information: COVID-19 samples from acute and convalescent phases originated in the United States, Italy and Spain.

Clones were sequenced by immunoSEQ multiplex PCR, and TCRdb holds only the in-frame ones, with some missing. The table lists 400,000 to 500,000 clones, approximately 91% of them singletons, with approximately 1.5% in the top ten. Germline V lookup: CDR1 LGHNA, CDR2 YSLEER. The CDR3 extends over 17 amino acids. The ends were cut back, 0 bases at V and 7 bases at J, with 21 bases in the middle. The gene calls are TRBV4-3 and TRBJ2-5, with D maybe TRBD1 (5 bases). The sequence was collected from a young woman who had been exposed to COVID-19. The sample consisted of PBMCs or T cells enriched from blood (not recorded which). CDR3 residues: CASSQELVDSSSGTQYF. DNA of the CDR3: TGCGCCAGCAGCCAAGAGTTGGTAGACAGCTCCTCTGGGACCCAGTACTTC.